Shown below are 30 T cell receptor beta chains from a single sample sequenced in a study of T cell changes during pregnancy in multiple sclerosis. Some clones are missing from TCRdb's copy, which holds only in-frame ones; the method was immunoSEQ multiplex PCR. The sample has about 75,000 clones, around 89% seen once; the top ten hold about 0.9%. The material was peripheral blood, obtained in the first trimester of pregnancy. All receptors come from a female donor in good health, enrolled as a control in a pregnancy study.

This rearrangement joins TRBV28 to TRBJ1-3, with D tentatively TRBD1 (5 bases). CDR1 is MDHEN and CDR2 is SYDVKM in the germline V gene. The CDR3 spans 17 residues. The V end lost 2 bases, the J end lost 4 bases, and 18 bases lay between the germline ends. Written as DNA, the CDR3 is TGTGCCAGCAGTTTAGTGGGCAGGCCGTGGGGCGGAAACACCATATATTTT. Protein sequence: CASSLVGRPWGGNTIYF.

This clone came up once. The chain employs TRBV5-6 and TRBJ2-4; D ambiguous. Trimming took off 2 bases at V and 8 bases at J, with 5 bases between the two ends. This CDR3 contains 11 residues. Germline loops: CDR1 SGHDT, CDR2 YYEEEE. The CDR3 protein is CASSFEDIQYF. Here the CDR3 DNA reads TGTGCCAGCAGCTTTGAGGACATTCAGTACTTC.

The chain has TRBV5-1 and TRBJ2-1, with TRBD1 matching 7 bases. The CDR3 is 13 amino acids. Germline loops: CDR1 SGHRS, CDR2 YFSETQ. Losses at the gene ends were 5 bases for V and 5 bases for J; bases not matched to a gene: 4. The CDR3 reads CASRPGTDNEQFF. The CDR3 DNA reads as TGCGCCAGCAGGCCCGGGACAGACAATGAGCAGTTCTTC.

The chain carries TRBV4-3 and TRBJ2-5; the D gene is possibly TRBD1 (5 bases). With 2 bases removed from V and 2 bases from J, the gap between germline ends came to 6 bases. The CDR3 totals 13 residues. Germline loops: CDR1 LGHNA, CDR2 YSLEER. The CDR3 protein is CASSQNRQETQYF. CDR3 DNA: TGCGCCAGCAGCCAAAACAGGCAAGAGACCCAGTACTTC.

This rearrangement joins TRBV28 to TRBJ2-1; TRBD2 agrees at 13 bases. After removal of 7 bases from V and 5 bases from J, the junction contained 2 bases not matched to a gene. Germline V gene data show CDR1 as MDHEN and CDR2 as SYDVKM. The length of the CDR3 is 14 residues. The CDR3 sequence: CASMGTSGDNEQFF. The DNA of the CDR3 is TGTGCCAGCATGGGGACTAGCGGGGACAATGAGCAGTTCTTC.

This rearrangement joins TRBV11-2 to TRBJ1-2; a possible D gene is TRBD1 (6 bases). In germline, CDR1 is SGHAT, CDR2 FQNNGV. V was cut by 0 bases and J by 8 bases, with 10 bases left in between. The CDR3 covers 13 residues. CDR3 residues: CASSLDRGGGYTF. CDR3 in DNA: TGTGCCAGCAGCTTAGATCGGGGGGGCGGCTACACCTTC.

This chain joins TRBV19 and TRBJ2-1, with 7 bases lining up with TRBD1. The CDR3 totals 15 residues. The germline gives CDR1 LNHDA, CDR2 SQIVND (reference sequence). V lost 3 bases, J lost 3 bases, and 5 bases stayed unmatched. CDR3 nucleotide sequence: TGTGCCAGTAGTATCATACAGGGGAGCTACAATGAGCAGTTCTTC. The encoded protein is CASSIIQGSYNEQFF.

The sample holds one count of this clone. V is TRBV30 and J is TRBJ1-2; 7 bases map to TRBD1. V was pared by 5 bases and J by 5 bases, with 11 bases of the junction left unmatched. Germline V CDR1 and CDR2: GTSNPN, SVGIG (reference sequence). CDR3 size: 14 residues. The CDR3 sequence is CAWRPGGNIYGYTF. The CDR3 bases are TGTGCCTGGCGCCCAGGGGGGAACATTTATGGCTACACCTTC.

This chain connects TRBV4-1 to TRBJ2-5, with TRBD1 as a possible D gene (5 bases). CDR3 length equals 14 residues. In germline, CDR1 is MGHRA, CDR2 YSYEKL. Trimming removed 4 bases at V and 9 bases at J, with 18 bases between. The CDR3 region has the DNA TGCGCCAGCAGCCCCTCGGTGAATAAACAGGCCCAGTACTTC. It codes for CASSPSVNKQAQYF.

This sequence joins TRBV7-2 and TRBJ1-2, with a tentative D call TRBD1 (6 bases). The CDR3 is made up of 15 amino acids. The germline gives CDR1 SGHTA, CDR2 FQGNSA. V lost 5 bases, J lost 7 bases, and 20 bases lay in between. CDR3 protein: CASSPRTQGMGGYTF. The CDR3 region has the DNA TGTGCCAGCAGCCCGCGGACACAGGGAATGGGTGGCTACACCTTC.

The chain uses TRBV7-2 and TRBJ1-4, with D perhaps matching TRBD1 (5 bases). This CDR3 spans 14 amino acids. V lost 1 base and J lost 7, with 10 bases in between. The germline gives CDR1 SGHTA, CDR2 FQGNSA. The CDR3, as DNA: TGTGCCAGCAGCTTAGGGGGGGGAGGTGAAAAACTGTTTTTT. Translating it yields CASSLGGGGEKLFF.

The J gene is TRBJ1-1, the V gene TRBV7-2; 9 bases map to TRBD1. Unmatched junction bases numbered 10, after V lost 5 bases and J lost 0 bases. The CDR3 has 17 residues. In germline, CDR1 is SGHTA, CDR2 FQGNSA. The CDR3 reads CASSQQGALRLNTEAFF. The CDR3 DNA follows: TGTGCCAGCAGCCAACAGGGGGCGCTTCGATTGAACACTGAAGCTTTCTTT.

The CDR3 region is CASSSSRLGSSTDTQYF. The CDR3 DNA reads as TGCGCCAGCAGCTCCTCCCGATTGGGCTCTAGCACAGATACGCAGTATTTT. This rearrangement joins TRBV5-1 to TRBJ2-3; D is uncertain. Trimming took 3 bases from V and 0 from J, leaving 17 bases between them. The CDR3 is 17 amino acids. Germline V lookup: CDR1 SGHRS, CDR2 YFSETQ. The full variable domain, in which reference TRBV5-1 and TRBJ2-3 provide the parts outside the CDR3, is KAGVTQTPRYLIKTRGQQVTLSCSPISGHRSVSWYQQTPGQGLQFLFEYFSETQRNKGNFPGRFSGRQFSNSRSEMNVSTLELGDSALYLCASSSSRLGSSTDTQYFGPGTRLTVL.

In regard to this clone: The germline gene is not matched at one end of the junction; a read error may be the cause. The rearrangement uses TRBV5-6 and TRBJ1-2; 7 bases agree with TRBD1. CDR1 and CDR2 from the germline V gene are SGHDT and YYEEEE. CDR3 length: 16 amino acids. The chain's CDR3 is CASSAWGTRQGLFGAF. CDR3 nucleotide sequence: TGTGCCAGCAGCGCATGGGGTACGCGACAGGGTTTATTTGGCGCCTTC.

The J gene is TRBJ2-5, the V gene TRBV28, with TRBD1 identical over 11 bases. Trimming cost V 3 bases and J 4 bases; bases outside gene matches: 4. The CDR3 contains 15 residues. Germline values: CDR1 MDHEN, CDR2 SYDVKM. DNA of the CDR3: TGTGCCAGCAGTTTGTGGACAGGGGGCCGAGAGACCCAGTACTTC. Translation: CASSLWTGGRETQYF.

The chain joins TRBV18 to TRBJ1-1, with a weak D call TRBD1 (6 bases). Germline lookup yields CDR1 KGHSH and CDR2 LQKENI. This CDR3 has 16 residues. Trimming took 2 bases from V and 0 from J, leaving 13 bases between them. The CDR3 DNA reads as TGTGCCAGCTCACCAAGGGCAGGGGCGATGAACACTGAAGCTTTCTTT. Protein sequence: CASSPRAGAMNTEAFF.

The J gene is TRBJ1-5, the V gene TRBV19; D is undetermined. The CDR3 loop spans 15 amino acids. CDR1 is LNHDA and CDR2 is SQIVND in the germline V gene (reference sequence). V was clipped by 5 bases and J by 3 bases, with 14 bases between them. The CDR3 DNA reads TGTGCCAGTAGTCGCGGCGGAACTTACAATCAGCCCCAGCATTTT. Encoded protein: CASSRGGTYNQPQHF.

The J gene is TRBJ1-4, the V gene TRBV28; D might be TRBD1 (6 bases). The CDR3 extends over 13 amino acids. The V and J ends lost 7 bases and 8 bases respectively, with 14 bases between them. The V gene's germline CDR1 is MDHEN and CDR2 SYDVKM. CDR3 amino acids: CASKGGTAEKLFF. The CDR3 DNA is TGTGCCAGCAAGGGGGGGACGGCGGAAAAACTGTTTTTT.

The rearrangement joins TRBV29-1 to TRBJ1-5, with D unresolved. The V gene lost 4 bases and the J gene lost 3 bases, with 13 bases spanning the gap. The CDR3 covers 14 residues. In germline, CDR1 is SQVTM, CDR2 ANQGSEA. CDR3 region: CSVAEGGINQPQHF. DNA of the CDR3: TGCAGCGTTGCCGAGGGAGGGATCAATCAGCCCCAGCATTTT.

The CDR3 protein is CASSENRGTDTQYF. CDR3 nucleotides: TGTGCCAGCAGTGAAAACAGGGGCACAGATACGCAGTATTTT. The V call is TRBV2, the J call TRBJ2-3; maybe TRBD1 (6 bases). Looked up from germline, CDR1 is SNHLY and CDR2 is FYNNEI. The CDR3 is made up of 14 amino acids. V was pared by 2 bases and J by 1 base, with 7 bases between.

By share, this clone counts as medium-sized (0.01 to 0.1%). V and J are TRBV5-1 and TRBJ1-2, with D possibly TRBD1 on 6 matching bases. The V gene lost 1 base and the J gene lost 1 base, with 11 bases spanning the gap. There are 15 residues in the CDR3. The germline V gene encodes CDR1 SGHRS and CDR2 YFSETQ. The CDR3: CASSLPRQDNYGYTF. The DNA for the CDR3 is TGCGCCAGCAGCTTGCCCCGACAGGATAACTATGGCTACACCTTC.

In DNA form, the CDR3 reads TGTGCCAGCAGTTGGGGACAGACCTACGAGCAGTACTTC. Its translation: CASSWGQTYEQYF. The chain joins TRBV6-6 to TRBJ2-7, with 7 bases identical to TRBD1. Germline CDR1 and CDR2: MNHNY and SVGAGI (reference sequence). The ends lost 4 bases at V and 2 bases at J; junction bases unmatched: 2. CDR3 length: 13 residues.

The chain links TRBV30 to TRBJ1-2; 12 nucleotides agree with TRBD1. V lost 3 bases to trimming and J lost 2 bases; unmatched junction nucleotides: 1. The length of the CDR3 is 14 residues. Germline loops: CDR1 GTSNPN, CDR2 SVGIG (reference sequence). CDR3 residues: CAWRGQGANYGYTF. CDR3 in DNA: TGTGCCTGGAGGGGACAGGGGGCGAACTATGGCTACACCTTC. The full variable domain, its missing parts supplied by reference TRBV30 and TRBJ1-2, is SQTIHQWPATLVQPVGSPLSLECTVEGTSNPNLYWYRQAAGRGLQLLFYSVGIGQISSEVPQNLSASRPQDRQFILSSKKLLLSDSGFYLCAWRGQGANYGYTFGSGTRLTVV.

The chain uses TRBV6-1 and TRBJ1-2, with a possible D match to TRBD1 (5 bases). The ends were cut back, 0 bases at V and 6 bases at J, with 14 bases in the middle. Germline loops: CDR1 MNHNS, CDR2 SASEGT. This CDR3 is 15 amino acids long. The DNA for the CDR3 is TGTGCCAGCAGTGAAGCGGGGGGGGAATTAAATGGCTACACCTTC. Its protein is CASSEAGGELNGYTF.

The rearrangement links TRBV4-1 to TRBJ1-4; no clear D. The CDR3 extends over 15 amino acids. Germline CDR1 MGHRA, CDR2 YSYEKL. V shed 0 bases and J shed 1 base, with 6 bases lying between them. CDR3: CASSQEQLTNEKLFF. The CDR3 DNA reads TGCGCCAGCAGCCAAGAACAGCTAACTAATGAAAAACTGTTTTTT.

The sample holds one count of this clone. The chain couples TRBV5-4 to TRBJ2-5; the match to TRBD2 covers 14 bases. This CDR3 is built from 15 residues. Germline V gene lookup returns CDR1 SGHNT and CDR2 YYREEE (reference sequence). The V segment lost 2 bases and the J segment 8 bases; nucleotides outside the gene matches: 5. The CDR3 here is CASSFTGLAGGTQYF. DNA of the CDR3: TGTGCCAGCAGCTTCACTGGACTAGCGGGGGGAACCCAGTACTTC. Combining the CDR3 with reference TRBV5-4 and TRBJ2-5 gives the whole variable domain ETGVTQSPTHLIKTRGQQVTLRCSSQSGHNTVSWYQQALGQGPQFIFQYYREEENGRGNFPPRFSGLQFPNYSSELNVNALELDDSALYLCASSFTGLAGGTQYFGPGTRLLVL.

The chain joins TRBV25-1 to TRBJ1-1; D uncertain. The CDR3 runs 15 residues. The ends were cut back, 0 bases at V and 0 bases at J, with 8 bases in the middle. Germline V lookup: CDR1 MGHDK, CDR2 SYGVNS. This CDR3 is CASSEYGRLNTEAFF. The CDR3 nucleotides are TGTGCCAGCAGTGAATATGGCCGCCTGAACACTGAAGCTTTCTTT.

V gene TRBV27 combines with J gene TRBJ1-3; the D gene is possibly TRBD1 (5 bases). The CDR3 spans 14 residues. Deletions cut 2 bases from V and 4 bases from J, with 9 bases between. Looked up from germline, CDR1 is MNHEY and CDR2 is SMNVEV (reference sequence). The CDR3 DNA reads TGTGCCAGCAGTTTAACAGGTCGCGGAAACACCATATATTTT. Protein product: CASSLTGRGNTIYF.

The V and J genes are TRBV18 and TRBJ1-1; 7 bases agree with TRBD1. CDR3 length equals 15 residues. V was pared by 2 bases and J by 1 base, with 4 bases of the junction left unmatched. The V gene's germline CDR1 is KGHSH and CDR2 LQKENI. CDR3 sequence reads: CASSPTDRANTEAFF. The CDR3 coding sequence is TGTGCCAGCTCACCAACCGACAGGGCGAACACTGAAGCTTTCTTT.

The gene calls are TRBV5-1 and TRBJ2-2; 9 bases are shared with TRBD2. The germline CDR1 and CDR2 sequences are SGHRS and YFSETQ. V shed 6 bases, J shed 6 bases, and the junction held 6 bases outside the gene matches. This CDR3 has 14 amino acids. The CDR3 DNA reads TGCGCCAGCATCGCGGGAGGGAGGGCCGGGGAGCTGTTTTTT. It encodes CASIAGGRAGELFF.